This is a list of T cell receptor beta chains from one sample in a study of fetal regulatory T cell absence and autoimmunity. The assay was immunoSEQ multiplex PCR, and TCRdb's table has in-frame clones only and misses some. The sample consists of more than 85,000 clones, 55% to 75% of them appearing once. The sequenced sample consisted of pancreas tissue. These receptors were obtained from a male donor with IPEX syndrome. The CDR3 runs from the conserved cysteine through the conserved F or W. D genes are given only for firm matches. Size is omitted from some rows. Given values are once, few, many or a class for expanded clones.

D gene	V gene	clone size	J gene	CDR3 protein	CDR3 DNA
TRBD1	TRBV13	once	TRBJ2-3	CASSLGTGATDTQYF	TGTGCCAGCAGCTTGGGGACAGGGGCCACAGATACGCAGTATTTT
.	TRBV7-9	.	TRBJ2-7	CASSLGSLNEQYF	TGTGCCAGCAGCTTAGGGAGTCTCAACGAGCAGTACTTC
.	TRBV7-2	.	TRBJ2-5	CASSLGRTVETQYF	TGTGCCAGCAGCTTAGGCAGGACAGTAGAGACCCAGTACTTC
TRBD1	TRBV5-5	.	TRBJ2-3	CASSRQGEGRTDTQYF	TGTGCCAGCAGCCGACAGGGAGAGGGTCGCACAGATACGCAGTATTTT
.	TRBV27	.	TRBJ2-2	CASSNDYTGELFF	TGTGCCAGCAGCAATGACTACACCGGGGAGCTGTTTTTT
.	TRBV10-3	once	TRBJ1-2	CAISGGSHYGYTF	TGTGCCATCAGCGGAGGGTCCCACTATGGCTACACCTTC
.	TRBV6-5	.	TRBJ1-2	CASSWDNYGYTF	TGTGCCAGCAGTTGGGACAACTATGGCTACACCTTC
TRBD1	TRBV27	.	TRBJ1-4	CASRGQGENEKLFF	TGTGCCAGCAGGGGACAGGGTGAAAATGAAAAACTGTTTTTT
.	TRBV6-6	.	TRBJ2-7	CASSPRDTSYEQYF	TGTGCCAGCAGTCCCCGGGACACATCCTACGAGCAGTACTTC
.	TRBV21-1	.	TRBJ1-1	CASSRKLDTEAFF	TGTGCCAGCAGCAGAAAATTGGACACTGAAGCTTTCTTT
TRBD1	TRBV16	few	TRBJ1-5	CASSQDRGGQPQHF	TGTGCCAGCAGCCAGGACAGGGGCGGCCAGCCCCAGCATTTT
TRBD2	TRBV5-6	few	TRBJ2-3	CASSLGLAGGITDTQYF	TGTGCCAGCAGCTTGGGACTAGCGGGGGGTATCACAGATACGCAGTATTTT
.	TRBV11-2	.	TRBJ1-4	CASSLALQEPNEKLFF	TGTGCCAGCAGCTTAGCCCTACAGGAACCTAATGAAAAACTGTTTTTT
TRBD2	TRBV6-5	.	TRBJ2-3	CASSHPLAPIDTQYF	TGTGCCAGCAGTCATCCACTAGCGCCAATAGATACGCAGTATTTT
TRBD1	TRBV4-1	.	TRBJ1-2	CASSRLQGADYGYTF	TGCGCCAGCAGCCGACTACAGGGGGCGGACTATGGCTACACCTTC
.	TRBV6-5	.	TRBJ2-2	CASSLGGTGELFF	TGTGCCAGCAGTCTCGGGGGAACCGGGGAGCTGTTTTTT
TRBD1	TRBV7-2	.	TRBJ2-5	CASSLDLRTGGKETQYF	TGTGCCAGCAGCTTAGATCTCAGGACAGGGGGCAAAGAGACCCAGTACTTC
.	TRBV15	.	TRBJ2-6	CATSRDQAYSGANVLTF	TGTGCCACCAGCAGAGACCAGGCGTACTCTGGGGCCAACGTCCTGACTTTC
TRBD1	TRBV29-1	.	TRBJ1-2	CSVGQGDYGYTF	TGCAGCGTTGGACAGGGAGACTATGGCTACACCTTC
.	TRBV14	few	TRBJ2-2	CASSQVGAANTGELFF	TGTGCCAGCAGCCAAGTTGGGGCAGCGAACACCGGGGAGCTGTTTTTT